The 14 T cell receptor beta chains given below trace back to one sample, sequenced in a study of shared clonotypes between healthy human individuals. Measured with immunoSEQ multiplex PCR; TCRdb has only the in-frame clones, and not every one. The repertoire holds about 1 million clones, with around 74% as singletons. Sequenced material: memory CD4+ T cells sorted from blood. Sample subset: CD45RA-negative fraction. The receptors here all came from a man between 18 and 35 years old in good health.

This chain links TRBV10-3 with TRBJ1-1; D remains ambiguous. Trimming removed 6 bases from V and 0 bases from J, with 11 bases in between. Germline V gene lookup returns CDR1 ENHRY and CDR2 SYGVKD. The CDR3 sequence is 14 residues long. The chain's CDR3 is CAIRESIMNTEAFF. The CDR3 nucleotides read TGTGCCATCAGAGAAAGTATTATGAACACTGAAGCTTTCTTT.

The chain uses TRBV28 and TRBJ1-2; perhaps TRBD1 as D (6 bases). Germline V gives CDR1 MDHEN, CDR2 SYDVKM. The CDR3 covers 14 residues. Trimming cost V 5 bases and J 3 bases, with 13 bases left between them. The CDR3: CASSTGRIDYGYTF. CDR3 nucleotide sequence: TGTGCCAGCAGTACAGGGCGGATCGACTATGGCTACACCTTC.

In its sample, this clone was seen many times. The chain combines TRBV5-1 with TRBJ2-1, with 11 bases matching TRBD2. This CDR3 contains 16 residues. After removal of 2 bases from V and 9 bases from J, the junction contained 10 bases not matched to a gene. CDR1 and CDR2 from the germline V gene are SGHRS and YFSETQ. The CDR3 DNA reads TGCGCCAGCAGCTTCGATAGCGGGAGGGCCACGAGTGAGCAGTTCTTC. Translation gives CASSFDSGRATSEQFF.

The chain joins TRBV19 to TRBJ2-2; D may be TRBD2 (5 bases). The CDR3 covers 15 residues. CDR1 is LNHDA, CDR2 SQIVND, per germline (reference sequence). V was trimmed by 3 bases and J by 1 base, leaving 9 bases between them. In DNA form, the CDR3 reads TGTGCCAGTAGTATTACTCGGGGGAACACCGGGGAGCTGTTTTTT. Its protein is CASSITRGNTGELFF.

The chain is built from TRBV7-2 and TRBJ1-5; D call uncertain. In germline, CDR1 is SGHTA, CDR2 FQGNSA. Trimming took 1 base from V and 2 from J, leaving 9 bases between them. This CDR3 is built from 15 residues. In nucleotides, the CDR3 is TGTGCCAGCAGCTTAGGCGGTGCGGGCAATCAGCCCCAGCATTTT. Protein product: CASSLGGAGNQPQHF. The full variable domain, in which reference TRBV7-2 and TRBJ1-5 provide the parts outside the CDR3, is GAGVSQSPSNKVTEKGKDVELRCDPISGHTALYWYRQSLGQGLEFLIYFQGNSAPDKSGLPSDRFSAERTGGSVSTLTIQRTQQEDSAVYLCASSLGGAGNQPQHFGDGTRLSIL.

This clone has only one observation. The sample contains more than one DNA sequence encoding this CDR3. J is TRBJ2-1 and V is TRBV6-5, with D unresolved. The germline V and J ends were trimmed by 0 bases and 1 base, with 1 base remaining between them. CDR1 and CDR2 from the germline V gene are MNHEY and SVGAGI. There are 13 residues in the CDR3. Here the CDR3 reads CASSYSSYNEQFF. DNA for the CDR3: TGTGCCAGCAGTTACTCATCCTACAATGAGCAGTTCTTC.

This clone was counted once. The CDR3 spells CASSLRPDGDQPQHF. For the CDR3, the DNA is TGCGCCAGCAGCCTGAGACCAGACGGCGATCAGCCCCAGCATTTT. The chain links TRBV5-1 to TRBJ1-5; D is unclear. There are 15 residues in the CDR3. The V end was cut by 4 bases, the J end by 5 bases, with 16 bases between. The germline gives CDR1 SGHRS, CDR2 YFSETQ.

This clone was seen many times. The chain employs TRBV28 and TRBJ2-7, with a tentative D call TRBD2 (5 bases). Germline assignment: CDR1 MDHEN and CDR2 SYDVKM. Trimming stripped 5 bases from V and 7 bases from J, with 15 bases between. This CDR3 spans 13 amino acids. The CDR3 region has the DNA TGTGCCAGCAGTACCGCCAAGCCGGGGGAGCAGTACTTC. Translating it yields CASSTAKPGEQYF.

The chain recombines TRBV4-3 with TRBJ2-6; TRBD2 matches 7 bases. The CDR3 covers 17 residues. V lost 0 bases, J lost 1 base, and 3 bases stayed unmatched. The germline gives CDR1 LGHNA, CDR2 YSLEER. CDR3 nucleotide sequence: TGCGCCAGCAGCCAAGATGGCGGGGGATCTGGGGCCAACGTCCTGACTTTC. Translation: CASSQDGGGSGANVLTF.

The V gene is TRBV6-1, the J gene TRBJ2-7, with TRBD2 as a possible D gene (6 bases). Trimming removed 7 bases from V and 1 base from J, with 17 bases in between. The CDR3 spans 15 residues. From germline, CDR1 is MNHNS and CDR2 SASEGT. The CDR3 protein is CASTPANSGSYEQYF. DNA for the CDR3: TGTGCCAGCACCCCCGCTAATAGCGGTTCCTACGAGCAGTACTTC.

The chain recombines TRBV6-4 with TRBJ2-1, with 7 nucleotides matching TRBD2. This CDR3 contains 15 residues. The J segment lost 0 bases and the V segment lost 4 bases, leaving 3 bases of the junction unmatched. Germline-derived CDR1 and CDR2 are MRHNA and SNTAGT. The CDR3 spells CASSATSASYNEQFF. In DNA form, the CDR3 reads TGTGCCAGCAGTGCCACTAGCGCCTCCTACAATGAGCAGTTCTTC.

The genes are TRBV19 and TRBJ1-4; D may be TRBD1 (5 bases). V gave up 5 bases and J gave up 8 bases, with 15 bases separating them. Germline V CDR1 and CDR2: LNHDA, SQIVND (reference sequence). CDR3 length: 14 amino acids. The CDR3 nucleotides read TGTGCCAGTAGTTTTGGGAGGGGCGAGGAAAAACTGTTTTTT. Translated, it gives CASSFGRGEEKLFF.

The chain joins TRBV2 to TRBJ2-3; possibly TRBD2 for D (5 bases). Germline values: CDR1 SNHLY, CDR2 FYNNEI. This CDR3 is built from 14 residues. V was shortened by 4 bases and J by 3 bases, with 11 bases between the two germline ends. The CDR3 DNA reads TGTGCCAGCAGTGGGCCTAGCAGGACAGATACGCAGTATTTT. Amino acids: CASSGPSRTDTQYF.

DNA of the CDR3: TGTGCCAGCAGCACCGCCGAAGGCAGGGCACGACGGGAGCAGTACTTC. This gives the protein CASSTAEGRARREQYF. The rearrangement joins TRBV7-8 to TRBJ2-7, with D possibly matching TRBD1 (5 bases). This CDR3 comprises 16 residues. Looked up from germline, CDR1 is SGHVS and CDR2 is FQNEAQ. The V end lost 5 bases, the J end lost 7 bases, and 24 bases lay between the germline ends. Based on the CDR3 plus reference TRBV7-8 and TRBJ2-7, the full variable domain is GAGVSQSPRYKVAKRGQDVALRCDPISGHVSLFWYQQALGQGPEFLTYFQNEAQLDKSGLPSDRFFAERPEGSVSTLKIQRTQQEDSAVYLCASSTAEGRARREQYFGPGTRLTVT.